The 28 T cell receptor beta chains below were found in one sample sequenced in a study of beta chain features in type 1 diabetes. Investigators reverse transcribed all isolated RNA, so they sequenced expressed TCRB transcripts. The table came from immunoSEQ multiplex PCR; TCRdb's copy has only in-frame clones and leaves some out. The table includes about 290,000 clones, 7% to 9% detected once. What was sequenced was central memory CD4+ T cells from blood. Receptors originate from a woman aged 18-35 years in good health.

CDR3 nucleotide sequence: TGTGCCAGCAGTTACCAGGGTAACACTGAAGCTTTCTTT. It yields the protein CASSYQGNTEAFF. This chain uses TRBV27 with TRBJ1-1; a weak D match, TRBD1 (5 bases). Germline CDR1 reads MNHEY; CDR2 reads SMNVEV (reference sequence). CDR3 length equals 13 residues. Trimming cost V 4 bases and J 2 bases, with 8 bases left between them.

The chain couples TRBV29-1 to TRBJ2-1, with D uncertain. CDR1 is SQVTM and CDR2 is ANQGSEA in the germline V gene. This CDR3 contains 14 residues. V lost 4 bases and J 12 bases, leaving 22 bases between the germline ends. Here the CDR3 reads CSVVPSATQGPQFF. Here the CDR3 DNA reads TGCAGCGTTGTACCCTCCGCGACTCAAGGTCCGCAGTTCTTC.

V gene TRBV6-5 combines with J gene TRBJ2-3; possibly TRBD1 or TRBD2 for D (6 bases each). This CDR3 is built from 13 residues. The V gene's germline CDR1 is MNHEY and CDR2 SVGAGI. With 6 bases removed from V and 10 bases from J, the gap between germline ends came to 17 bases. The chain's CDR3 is CASSPRQEGAQYF. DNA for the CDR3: TGTGCCAGCAGCCCCAGACAGGAGGGTGCGCAGTATTTT.

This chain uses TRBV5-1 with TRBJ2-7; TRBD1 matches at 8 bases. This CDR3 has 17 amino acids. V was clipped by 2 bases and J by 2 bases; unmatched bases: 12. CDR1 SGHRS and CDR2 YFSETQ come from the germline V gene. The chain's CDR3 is CASSFSSAGTGPYEQYF. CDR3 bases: TGCGCCAGCAGCTTTAGTTCGGCCGGGACAGGTCCCTACGAGCAGTACTTC.

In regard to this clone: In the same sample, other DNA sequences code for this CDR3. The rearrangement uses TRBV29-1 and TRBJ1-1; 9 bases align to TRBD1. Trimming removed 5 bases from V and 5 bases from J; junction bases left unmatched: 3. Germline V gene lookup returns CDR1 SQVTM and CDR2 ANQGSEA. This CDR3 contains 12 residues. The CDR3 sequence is CSVSQGATEAFF. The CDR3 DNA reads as TGCAGCGTTTCACAGGGGGCGACTGAAGCTTTCTTT.

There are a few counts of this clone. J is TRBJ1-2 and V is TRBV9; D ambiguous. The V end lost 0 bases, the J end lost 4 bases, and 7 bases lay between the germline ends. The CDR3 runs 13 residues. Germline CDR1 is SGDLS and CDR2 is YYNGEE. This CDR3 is CASSVDPSYGYTF. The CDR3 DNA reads TGTGCCAGCAGCGTAGACCCCAGCTATGGCTACACCTTC.

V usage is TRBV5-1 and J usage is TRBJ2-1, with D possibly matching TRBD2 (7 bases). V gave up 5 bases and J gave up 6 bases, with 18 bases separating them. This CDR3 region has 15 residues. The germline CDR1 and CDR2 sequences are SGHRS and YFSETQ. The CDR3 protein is CASSSDGGAFNEQFF. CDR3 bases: TGCGCCAGCAGTTCTGATGGGGGGGCATTCAATGAGCAGTTCTTC.

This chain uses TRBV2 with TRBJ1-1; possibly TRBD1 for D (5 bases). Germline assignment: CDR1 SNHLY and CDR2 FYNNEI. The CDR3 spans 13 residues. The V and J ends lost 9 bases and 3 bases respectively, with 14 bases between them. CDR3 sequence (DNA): TGTGCCAGAACAGTGGGGGGTGACACTGAAGCTTTCTTT. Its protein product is CARTVGGDTEAFF.

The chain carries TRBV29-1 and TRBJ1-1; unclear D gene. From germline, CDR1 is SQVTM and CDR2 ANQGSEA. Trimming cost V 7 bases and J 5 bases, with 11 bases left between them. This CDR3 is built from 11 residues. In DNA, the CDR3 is TGCAGCGGCGGGTGGTGGACTGAAGCTTTCTTT. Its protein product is CSGGWWTEAFF. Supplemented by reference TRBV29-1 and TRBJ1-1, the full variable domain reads SAVISQKPSRDICQRGTSLTIQCQVDSQVTMMFWYRQQPGQSLTLIATANQGSEATYESGFVIDKFPISRPNLTFSTLTVSNMSPEDSSIYLCSGGWWTEAFFGQGTRLTVV.

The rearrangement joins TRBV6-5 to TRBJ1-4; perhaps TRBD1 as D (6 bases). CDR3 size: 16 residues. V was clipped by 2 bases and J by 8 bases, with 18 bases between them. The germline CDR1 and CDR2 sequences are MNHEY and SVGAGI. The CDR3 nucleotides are TGTGCCAGCAGTTACCTTCGGACAGCTAGTGGGGAAAAACTGTTTTTT. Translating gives CASSYLRTASGEKLFF.

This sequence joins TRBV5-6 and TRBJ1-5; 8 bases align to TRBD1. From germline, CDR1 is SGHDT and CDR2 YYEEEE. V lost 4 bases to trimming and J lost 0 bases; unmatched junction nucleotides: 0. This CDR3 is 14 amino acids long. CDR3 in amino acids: CASSDRGSNQPQHF. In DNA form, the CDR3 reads TGTGCCAGCAGCGACAGGGGTAGCAATCAGCCCCAGCATTTT.

Here the CDR3 reads CASGSPGEYYEQYF. The CDR3 DNA reads TGTGCTAGTGGATCCCCGGGGGAGTACTACGAGCAGTACTTC. The chain joins TRBV12-5 to TRBJ2-7; possible D gene TRBD2, 6 bases. The germline V gene has CDR1 LGHNT and CDR2 FRNRAP. This CDR3 contains 14 residues. V was clipped by 6 bases and J by 3 bases, with 15 bases between them. Full variable domain (missing parts from reference TRBV12-5 and TRBJ2-7): DARVTQTPRHKVTEMGQEVTMRCQPILGHNTVFWYRQTMMQGLELLAYFRNRAPLDDSGMPKDRFSAEMPDATLATLKIQPSEPRDSAVYFCASGSPGEYYEQYFGPGTRLTVT.

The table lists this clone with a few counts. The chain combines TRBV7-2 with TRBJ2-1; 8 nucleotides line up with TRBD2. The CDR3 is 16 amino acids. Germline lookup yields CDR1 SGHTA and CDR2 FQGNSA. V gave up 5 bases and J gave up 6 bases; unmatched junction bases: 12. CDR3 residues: CASSPQSAGGPNEQFF. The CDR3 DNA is TGTGCCAGCAGCCCCCAGTCTGCGGGGGGCCCCAATGAGCAGTTCTTC.

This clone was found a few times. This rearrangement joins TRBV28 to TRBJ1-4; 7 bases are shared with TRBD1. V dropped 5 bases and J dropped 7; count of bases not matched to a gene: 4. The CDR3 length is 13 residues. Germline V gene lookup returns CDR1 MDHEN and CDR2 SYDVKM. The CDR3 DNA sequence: TGTGCCAGCAGTCCCTGGGACAGTGAAAAACTGTTTTTT. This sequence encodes CASSPWDSEKLFF.

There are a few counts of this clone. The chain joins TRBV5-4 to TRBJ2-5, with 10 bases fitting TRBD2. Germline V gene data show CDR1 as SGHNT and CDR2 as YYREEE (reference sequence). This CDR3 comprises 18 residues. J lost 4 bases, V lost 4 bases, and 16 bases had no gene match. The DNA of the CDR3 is TGTGCCAGCAGCAAAGCAGCAATTCTAGCGGGAGCCGGAGAGACCCAGTACTTC. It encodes CASSKAAILAGAGETQYF.

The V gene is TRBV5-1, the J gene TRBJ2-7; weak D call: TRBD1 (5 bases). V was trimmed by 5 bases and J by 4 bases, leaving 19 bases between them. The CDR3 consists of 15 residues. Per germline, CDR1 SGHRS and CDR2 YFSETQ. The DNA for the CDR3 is TGCGCCAGCAGAATGGTCGCAGGGAACCCTTACGAGCAGTACTTC. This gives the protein CASRMVAGNPYEQYF.

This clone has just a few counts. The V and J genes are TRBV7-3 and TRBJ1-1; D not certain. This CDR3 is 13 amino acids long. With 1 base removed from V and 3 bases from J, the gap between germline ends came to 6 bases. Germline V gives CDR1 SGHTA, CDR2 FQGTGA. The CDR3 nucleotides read TGTGCCAGCAGCTTAAGGTGGGACACTGAAGCTTTCTTT. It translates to CASSLRWDTEAFF.

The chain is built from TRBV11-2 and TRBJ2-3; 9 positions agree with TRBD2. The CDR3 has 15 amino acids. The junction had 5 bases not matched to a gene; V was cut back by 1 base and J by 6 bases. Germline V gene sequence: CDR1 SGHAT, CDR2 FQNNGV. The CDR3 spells CASSLGVAGADTQYF. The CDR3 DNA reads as TGTGCCAGCAGCTTAGGGGTAGCGGGGGCGGATACGCAGTATTTT.

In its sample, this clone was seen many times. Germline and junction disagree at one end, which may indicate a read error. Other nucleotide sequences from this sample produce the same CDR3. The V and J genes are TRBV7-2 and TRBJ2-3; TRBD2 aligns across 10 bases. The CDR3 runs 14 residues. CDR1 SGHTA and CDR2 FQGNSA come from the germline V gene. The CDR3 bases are TGTGCCAGCAGCCTAGCGGGAGTGGCAGATACGCAGTATTTT. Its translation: CASSLAGVADTQYF.

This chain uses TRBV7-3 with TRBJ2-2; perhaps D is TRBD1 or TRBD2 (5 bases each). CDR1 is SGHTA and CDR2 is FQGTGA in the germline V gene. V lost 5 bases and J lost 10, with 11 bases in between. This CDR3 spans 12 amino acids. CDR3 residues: CASSLRGEELFF. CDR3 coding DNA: TGTGCCAGCAGCCTCCGAGGGGAGGAGCTGTTTTTT.

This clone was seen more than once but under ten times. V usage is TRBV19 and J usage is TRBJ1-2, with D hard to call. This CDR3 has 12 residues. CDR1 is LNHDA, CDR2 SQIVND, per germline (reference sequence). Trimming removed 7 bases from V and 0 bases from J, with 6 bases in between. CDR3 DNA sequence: TGTGCCAGTAATCGTGCTAACTATGGCTACACCTTC. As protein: CASNRANYGYTF.

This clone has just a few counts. The CDR3, as DNA: TGTGCCAGCAGCCCGGGAGCTATAGATACGCAGTATTTT. Its protein product is CASSPGAIDTQYF. V usage is TRBV7-3 and J usage is TRBJ2-3, with a weak D call TRBD2 (6 bases). V shed 5 bases and J shed 5 bases, with 11 bases lying between them. The CDR3 totals 13 residues. Germline values: CDR1 SGHTA, CDR2 FQGTGA.

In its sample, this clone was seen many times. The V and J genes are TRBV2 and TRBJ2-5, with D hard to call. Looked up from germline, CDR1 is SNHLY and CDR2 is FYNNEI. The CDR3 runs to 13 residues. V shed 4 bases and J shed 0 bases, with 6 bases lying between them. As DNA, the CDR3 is TGTGCCAGCAGTGGAATGGACCAAGAGACCCAGTACTTC. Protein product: CASSGMDQETQYF.

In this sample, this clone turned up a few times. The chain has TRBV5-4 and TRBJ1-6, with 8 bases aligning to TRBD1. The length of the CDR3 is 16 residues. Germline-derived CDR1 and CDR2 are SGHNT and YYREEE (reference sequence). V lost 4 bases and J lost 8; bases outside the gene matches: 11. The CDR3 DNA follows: TGTGCCAGCAGCCCGAGGACAGGGCGGTCGGATTCACCCCTCCACTTT. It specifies CASSPRTGRSDSPLHF.

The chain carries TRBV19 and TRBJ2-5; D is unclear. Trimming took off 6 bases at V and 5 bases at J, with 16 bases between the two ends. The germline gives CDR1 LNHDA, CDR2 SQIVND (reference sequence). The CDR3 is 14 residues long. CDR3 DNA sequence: TGTGCCAGTAGCCCCCGTCGAACAGTGGAGACCCAGTACTTC. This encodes CASSPRRTVETQYF.

The CDR3: CASTPGLASYNEQFF. The DNA of the CDR3 is TGCGCCAGCACCCCAGGACTAGCCTCCTACAATGAGCAGTTCTTC. The V call is TRBV4-1, the J call TRBJ2-1, with 8 bases matching TRBD2. Germline V lookup: CDR1 MGHRA, CDR2 YSYEKL. The junction had 5 bases not matched to a gene; V was cut back by 7 bases and J by 0 bases. CDR3 length equals 15 residues.

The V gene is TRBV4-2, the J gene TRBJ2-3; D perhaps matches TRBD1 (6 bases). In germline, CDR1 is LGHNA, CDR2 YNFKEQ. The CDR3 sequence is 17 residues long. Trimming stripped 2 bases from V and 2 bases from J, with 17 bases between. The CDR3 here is CASSQSTLGGVTDTQYF. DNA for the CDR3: TGTGCCAGCAGCCAAAGTACTCTAGGGGGTGTCACAGATACGCAGTATTTT.

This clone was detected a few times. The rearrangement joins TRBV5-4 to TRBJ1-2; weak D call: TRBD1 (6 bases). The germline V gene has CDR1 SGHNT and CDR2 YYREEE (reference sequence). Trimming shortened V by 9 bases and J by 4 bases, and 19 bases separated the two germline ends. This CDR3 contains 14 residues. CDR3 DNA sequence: TGTGCCACCATCAACAGAGGGGGTGGCTATGGCTACACCTTC. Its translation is CATINRGGGYGYTF.